One and the same sample provided the 14 T cell receptor beta chains below, sequenced in a study of blood T cells in healthy people across ages. Using a J-beta primer mix together with a sample-barcoded 5' primer, a second PCR was run for about 6 to 12 cycles. MiXCR, applied by TCRdb to the 5' RACE reads, yields one record per CDR3 protein. The top ten clones hold roughly 7.9% of a sample with more than 1.4 million distinct CDR3 sequences, around two fifths of them seen once. Source material: blood. These receptors were collected from a woman younger than 35 in good health.

This clonotype has just a few counts. In DNA, the CDR3 is TGTGCCAGCAGACTCCCGCTAGCGGGTCGGGGGAATGAGCAGTTCTTC. Translating gives CASRLPLAGRGNEQFF. The rearrangement uses TRBV28 and TRBJ2-1; TRBD2 matches at 8 bases. The CDR3 contains 16 residues. J was trimmed by 7 bases and V by 6 bases; bases with no gene match: 14. Looked up from germline, CDR1 is MDHEN and CDR2 is SYDVKM.

This clonotype was detected only a few times. The chain employs TRBV12-3 or TRBV12-4 and TRBJ2-4, with D hard to call. The germline V and J ends were trimmed by 0 bases and 5 bases, with 8 bases remaining between them. The length of the CDR3 is 14 residues. The CDR3 coding sequence is TGTGCCAGCAGTTTAGCCGAGCATCAAAACATTCAGTACTTC. This gives the protein CASSLAEHQNIQYF.

A few counts support this clonotype. This chain uses TRBV27 with TRBJ2-4; 8 bases agree with TRBD1. CDR3 length: 19 amino acids. Germline-derived CDR1 and CDR2 are MNHEY and SMNVEV (reference sequence). After removal of 6 bases from V and 0 bases from J, the junction contained 16 bases not matched to a gene. For the CDR3, the DNA is TGTGCCAGCAGCTCCCTAGCCTTTACAGGGGGAGCAGCCAAAAACATTCAGTACTTC. As protein: CASSSLAFTGGAAKNIQYF.

J is TRBJ2-4 and V is TRBV7-8; weak D call: TRBD1 (8 bases). The CDR3 spans 14 residues. Trimming stripped 5 bases from V and 5 bases from J, with 13 bases between. Germline V gives CDR1 SGHVS, CDR2 FQNEAQ. The CDR3 spells CASSATGGENIQYF. CDR3 sequence (DNA): TGTGCCAGCAGCGCCACAGGGGGGGAAAACATTCAGTACTTC. Supplemented by reference TRBV7-8 and TRBJ2-4, the full variable domain reads GAGVSQSPRYKVAKRGQDVALRCDPISGHVSLFWYQQALGQGPEFLTYFQNEAQLDKSGLPSDRFFAERPEGSVSTLKIQRTQQEDSAVYLCASSATGGENIQYFGAGTRLSVL.

This clonotype was detected a few times. J is TRBJ2-7 and V is TRBV9; D remains ambiguous. V lost 3 bases and J 1 base, leaving 11 bases between the germline ends. Germline loops: CDR1 SGDLS, CDR2 YYNGEE. This CDR3 region has 14 residues. The CDR3 DNA sequence: TGTGCCAGCAGCGGAGGACCGAGTTCCTACGAGCAGTACTTC. Translation gives CASSGGPSSYEQYF.

This clonotype has a handful of counts. The chain employs TRBV7-9 and TRBJ2-3; D tentatively fits TRBD1 or TRBD2 (5 bases each). Trimming pared 5 bases from V and 4 bases from J, leaving 25 bases between. The CDR3 is 18 residues long. Germline V gene data show CDR1 as SEHNR and CDR2 as FQNEAQ (reference sequence). The CDR3: CASSPLGTTRPLADTQYF. The CDR3 DNA follows: TGTGCCAGCAGCCCACTCGGGACGACGAGACCTCTGGCAGATACGCAGTATTTT.

This clonotype appeared a few times. V usage is TRBV29-1 and J usage is TRBJ2-3; 8 bases are a match to TRBD2. Trimming at V came to 6 bases and at J to 4 bases, leaving 15 bases not matched to a gene. The length of the CDR3 is 16 residues. CDR1 and CDR2 from the germline V gene are SQVTM and ANQGSEA. CDR3 sequence: CSVLGRGGGPADTQYF. The CDR3 nucleotides read TGCAGCGTCTTGGGTCGGGGGGGCGGTCCGGCAGATACGCAGTATTTT.

The chain couples TRBV29-1 to TRBJ2-1; no reliable D call. The germline gives CDR1 SQVTM, CDR2 ANQGSEA. This CDR3 has 11 amino acids. V lost 7 bases and J lost 6, with 10 bases in between. The CDR3 nucleotides are TGCAGCGCTTGGATCCGCAATGAGCAGTTCTTC. Amino acids: CSAWIRNEQFF.

Regarding this clonotype: A much larger clone is a single base away; this may be a read error. The V and J genes are TRBV27 and TRBJ2-7, with a tentative D call TRBD1 (6 bases). V lost 6 bases and J 0 bases, leaving 9 bases between the germline ends. Germline values: CDR1 MNHEY, CDR2 SMNVEV (reference sequence). CDR3 length: 13 residues. The CDR3 protein is CASRRQVSYEQYF. The DNA for the CDR3 is TGTGCCAGCAGACGACAGGTCTCCTACGAGCAGTACTTC.

The J gene is TRBJ2-1, the V gene TRBV7-6; D is perhaps TRBD2 (5 bases). This CDR3 has 15 amino acids. V lost 4 bases and J 2 bases, leaving 12 bases between the germline ends. Looked up from germline, CDR1 is SGHVS and CDR2 is FNYEAQ. The CDR3 DNA sequence: TGTGCCAGCAGCTCGTTAGCGACTACCTACAATGAGCAGTTCTTC. Its protein product is CASSSLATTYNEQFF.

In regard to this clonotype: This may be a read error, as it is one base from a much larger clone. The genes are TRBV5-1 and TRBJ2-1; possibly TRBD1 or TRBD2 for D (5 bases each). Per the germline V gene, CDR1 is SGHRS and CDR2 is YFSETQ. The CDR3 runs to 14 residues. Trimming shortened V by 7 bases and J by 6 bases, and 17 bases separated the two germline ends. CDR3 sequence: CASHAGDQLNEQFF. CDR3 coding DNA: TGCGCCAGCCACGCTGGGGACCAGCTCAATGAGCAGTTCTTC.

The chain couples TRBV6-2 or TRBV6-3 to TRBJ2-5; D is possibly TRBD1 (5 bases). The V and J ends lost 8 bases and 3 bases respectively, with 10 bases between them. CDR1 and CDR2 (germline): MNHEY, SVGEGT. The length of the CDR3 is 12 residues. CDR3 in amino acids: CASGASKETQYF. The CDR3, as DNA: TGTGCCAGCGGGGCCAGTAAAGAGACCCAGTACTTC.

The chain employs TRBV27 and TRBJ1-2; weak D call: TRBD1 (6 bases). V was trimmed by 4 bases and J by 2 bases, leaving 17 bases between them. This CDR3 has 16 residues. Germline V CDR1 and CDR2: MNHEY, SMNVEV (reference sequence). The CDR3 DNA sequence: TGTGCCAGCAGTTCACCATCCAGGGGCCTGAACTATGGCTACACCTTC. Translation gives CASSSPSRGLNYGYTF.

The table lists this clonotype with a few counts. The rearrangement uses TRBV5-1 and TRBJ1-2; 9 bases are a match to TRBD1. V was clipped by 3 bases and J by 2 bases; unmatched bases: 5. CDR1 is SGHRS and CDR2 is YFSETQ in the germline V gene. The CDR3 is 15 amino acids. This CDR3 reads CASSSGQGMNYGYTF. The CDR3 DNA reads TGCGCCAGCAGCTCCGGACAGGGGATGAACTATGGCTACACCTTC.